Below are 17 T cell receptor beta chains sequenced from a single sample in a study of beta chain features in type 1 diabetes. Expressed TCRB transcripts were sequenced after all isolated RNA was converted to cDNA. The method was immunoSEQ multiplex PCR; TCRdb's version includes in-frame clones alone and lacks a portion of them. The sample lists around 400,000 clones, around 12% seen once, with roughly 0.017% in the top ten. The sample was naive CD4+ T cells from blood. The receptors originated from a man younger than 30 in good health.

This clone was found a few times. The rearrangement links TRBV11-2 to TRBJ2-3, with D perhaps matching TRBD2 (6 bases). Germline V gene sequence: CDR1 SGHAT, CDR2 FQNNGV. Trimming removed 4 bases from V and 6 bases from J, with 26 bases in between. The length of the CDR3 is 18 residues. This CDR3 is CASSSDLLLASLTDTQYF. In DNA form, the CDR3 reads TGTGCCAGCAGCTCAGACCTACTACTAGCATCTTTAACCGATACGCAGTATTTT.

This clone came up a few times. The rearrangement links TRBV11-2 to TRBJ2-5; D may be TRBD1 (6 bases). V lost 5 bases to trimming and J lost 3 bases, with 13 bases between them. This CDR3 spans 14 amino acids. Germline CDR1 is SGHAT and CDR2 is FQNNGV. As DNA, the CDR3 is TGTGCCAGCAGCAGCAGGACAGTGGAAGAGACCCAGTACTTC. The encoded protein is CASSSRTVEETQYF.

This clone was observed a handful of times. The chain combines TRBV13 with TRBJ2-3, with D possibly being TRBD2 (6 bases). V was cut by 2 bases and J by 1 base, with 10 bases left in between. Germline CDR1 and CDR2: PRHDT and FYEKMQ (reference sequence). The CDR3 extends over 15 amino acids. The DNA of the CDR3 is TGTGCCAGCAGCTTAAGGTCGGGGGGCACAGATACGCAGTATTTT. Its translation is CASSLRSGGTDTQYF.

This clone was picked up a small number of times. The V and J genes are TRBV4-2 and TRBJ2-1; TRBD2 matches 10 bases. Germline loops: CDR1 LGHNA, CDR2 YNFKEQ. The length of the CDR3 is 14 residues. After removal of 0 bases from V and 10 bases from J, the junction contained 3 bases not matched to a gene. The CDR3 loop reads CASSQETAGGEQFF. For the CDR3, the DNA is TGTGCCAGCAGCCAAGAAACAGCGGGAGGGGAGCAGTTCTTC.

This clone was counted only a few times. The chain has TRBV7-2 and TRBJ2-7; D is perhaps TRBD2 (6 bases). Trimming took off 8 bases at V and 2 bases at J, with 19 bases between the two ends. The V gene's germline CDR1 is SGHTA and CDR2 FQGNSA. The CDR3 loop spans 15 amino acids. The CDR3 DNA reads TGTGCCAGCTCTGAAGGGGCTAGCGCACCCTACGAGCAGTACTTC. Encoded protein: CASSEGASAPYEQYF.

Comment on this clone: The same CDR3 can be traced to other DNA sequences in this sample. The chain has TRBV5-4 and TRBJ1-2, with 7 bases fitting TRBD1. The CDR3 consists of 13 residues. Per the germline V gene, CDR1 is SGHNT and CDR2 is YYREEE (reference sequence). J lost 2 bases, V lost 4 bases, and 2 bases had no gene match. CDR3 DNA: TGTGCCAGCAGCCCGGGACAGAACTATGGCTACACCTTC. Its protein product is CASSPGQNYGYTF.

This clone was seen a handful of times. The chain uses TRBV30 and TRBJ1-4; TRBD1 aligns across 7 bases. The CDR3 is 13 residues long. With 2 bases clipped from V and 10 bases from J, the junction kept 7 bases outside the gene matches. Germline V gene sequence: CDR1 GTSNPN, CDR2 SVGIG (reference sequence). CDR3 nucleotide sequence: TGTGCCTGGAGTCCGTCAAGACAGGGAAAACTGTTTTTT. Residues: CAWSPSRQGKLFF.

The rearrangement links TRBV7-2 to TRBJ2-7, with 7 bases fitting TRBD1. Germline loops: CDR1 SGHTA, CDR2 FQGNSA. The V segment lost 1 base and the J segment 1 base; nucleotides outside the gene matches: 13. This CDR3 comprises 18 residues. The CDR3 loop reads CASSLDFRAGGASYEQYF. The CDR3 DNA follows: TGTGCCAGCAGCTTAGATTTCAGGGCAGGGGGAGCATCCTACGAGCAGTACTTC. Complete variable domain (other parts from reference TRBV7-2 and TRBJ2-7): GAGVSQSPSNKVTEKGKDVELRCDPISGHTALYWYRQSLGQGLEFLIYFQGNSAPDKSGLPSDRFSAERTGGSVSTLTIQRTQQEDSAVYLCASSLDFRAGGASYEQYFGPGTRLTVT.

The chain employs TRBV2 and TRBJ1-1; 9 positions agree with TRBD1. V was pared by 5 bases and J by 4 bases, with 11 bases of the junction left unmatched. Per germline, CDR1 SNHLY and CDR2 FYNNEI. CDR3 size: 16 residues. The CDR3 coding sequence is TGTGCCAGCAGTTCTCCGGGACAGGGATTTGTCACTGAAGCTTTCTTT. Residues: CASSSPGQGFVTEAFF.

This chain connects TRBV11-2 to TRBJ2-1; TRBD2 agrees at 7 bases. Germline V CDR1 and CDR2: SGHAT, FQNNGV. This CDR3 spans 14 amino acids. With 5 bases clipped from V and 15 bases from J, the junction kept 16 bases outside the gene matches. The chain's CDR3 is CASSLRTSITMMFF. The CDR3 DNA reads as TGTGCCAGCAGCCTAAGGACTAGTATTACAATGATGTTCTTC.

The chain is built from TRBV19 and TRBJ1-2, with a weak D call TRBD1 (5 bases). Germline V gives CDR1 LNHDA, CDR2 SQIVND (reference sequence). The CDR3 covers 12 residues. Trimming stripped 7 bases from V and 6 bases from J, with 12 bases between. The CDR3 spells CASTFQGDGYTF. The CDR3 nucleotides read TGTGCCAGTACCTTCCAGGGTGATGGCTACACCTTC.

The chain uses TRBV11-3 and TRBJ1-1, with D possibly being TRBD1 (6 bases). V lost 4 bases, J lost 11 bases, and 14 bases lay in between. The germline V gene has CDR1 SGHNT and CDR2 YENEEA. There are 12 residues in the CDR3. In DNA, the CDR3 is TGTGCCAGCAGCTCAGGGGAGTCGCAGGCTTTCTTT. As protein: CASSSGESQAFF.

This clone has only a few counts. The chain uses TRBV5-4 and TRBJ2-3; 9 bases map to TRBD2. CDR3 length equals 17 residues. The ends lost 1 base at V and 1 base at J; junction bases unmatched: 7. Germline CDR1 reads SGHNT; CDR2 reads YYREEE (reference sequence). The CDR3 region has the DNA TGTGCCAGCAGCTTGCGGCGGGGGGGCCTCGGCACAGATACGCAGTATTTT. Its protein is CASSLRRGGLGTDTQYF.

The chain combines TRBV7-2 with TRBJ2-1, with 15 bases matching TRBD2. Germline CDR1 is SGHTA and CDR2 is FQGNSA. There are 16 residues in the CDR3. Trimming took 1 base from V and 7 from J; bases not matched to a gene: 2. The CDR3 region has the DNA TGTGCCAGCAGCTTAGTCGGGACTAGCGGGAGGAATGAGCAGTTCTTC. This translates into CASSLVGTSGRNEQFF.

The J gene is TRBJ2-7, the V gene TRBV10-3, with 7 bases aligning to TRBD1. Germline V gene lookup returns CDR1 ENHRY and CDR2 SYGVKD. CDR3 length: 14 amino acids. V lost 3 bases and J lost 5; bases outside the gene matches: 7. The chain's CDR3 is CAISDPRGRDEQYF. The CDR3 nucleotides read TGTGCCATCAGTGATCCTAGGGGGCGTGACGAGCAGTACTTC.

The chain combines TRBV7-2 with TRBJ2-1; 9 positions agree with TRBD2. J lost 3 bases, V lost 2 bases, and 2 bases had no gene match. The CDR3 spans 15 residues. Germline loops: CDR1 SGHTA, CDR2 FQGNSA. The CDR3 nucleotides are TGTGCCAGCAGCTTACGACTAGCGGACTACAATGAGCAGTTCTTC. Translating gives CASSLRLADYNEQFF.

The J gene is TRBJ2-7, the V gene TRBV28; possible D gene TRBD2, 5 bases. Trimming removed 2 bases from V and 3 bases from J, with 8 bases in between. The CDR3 covers 13 residues. Per germline, CDR1 MDHEN and CDR2 SYDVKM. CDR3 nucleotide sequence: TGTGCCAGCAGTTTAGCGGGCCGCTACGAGCAGTACTTC. It yields the protein CASSLAGRYEQYF.